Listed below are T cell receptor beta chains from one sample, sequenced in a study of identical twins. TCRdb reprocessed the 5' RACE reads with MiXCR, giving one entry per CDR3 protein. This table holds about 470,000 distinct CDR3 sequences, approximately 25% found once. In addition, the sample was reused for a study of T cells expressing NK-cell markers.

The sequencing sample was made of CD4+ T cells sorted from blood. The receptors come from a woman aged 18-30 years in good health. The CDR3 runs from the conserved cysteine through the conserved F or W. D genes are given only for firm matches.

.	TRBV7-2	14	CASSVRQVQETQYF
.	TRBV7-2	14	CASSLARFGNTIYF
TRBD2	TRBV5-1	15	CASSFTSGVYNEQFF
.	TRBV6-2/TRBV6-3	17	CASGVRSRGYYTGELFF
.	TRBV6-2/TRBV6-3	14	CASSYTRFSGELFF
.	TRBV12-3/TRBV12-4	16	CASSLVRGPLRTEAFF
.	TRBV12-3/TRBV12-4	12	CASSLAPYGYTF
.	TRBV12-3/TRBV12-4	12	CASSRMGYEQYF
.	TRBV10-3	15	CAISGGPSVTGELFF
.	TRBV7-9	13	CASSLDATYGYTF
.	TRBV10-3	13	CAIRLDSARGYTF
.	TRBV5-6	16	CASSLYVLTNTGELFF
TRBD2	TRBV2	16	CASMRSLAGVLNEQFF
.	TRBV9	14	CASSVAPMVETQYF
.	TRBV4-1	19	CASSPGGGVAGRGGNEQFF
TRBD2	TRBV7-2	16	CASSPQTSGAYNEQFF
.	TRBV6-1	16	CASSEAHRWEGYEQYF
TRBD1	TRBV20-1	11	CSAWTGREAFF
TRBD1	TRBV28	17	CASSFQTGDSGTDTQYF
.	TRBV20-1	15	CSASPASSSYNEQFF
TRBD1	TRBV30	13	CAWTQGASYEQYF
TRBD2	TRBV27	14	CATRDYRRTGELFF
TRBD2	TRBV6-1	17	CASSRGVTSGMEETQYF
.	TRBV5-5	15	CASSAGLATNEKLFF
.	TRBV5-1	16	CASSLLGGREGETQYF
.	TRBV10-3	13	CAISELEDLPPVF
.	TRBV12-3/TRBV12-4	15	CASSPPRGAGETQYF
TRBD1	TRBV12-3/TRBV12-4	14	CASSFRQGNQPQHF
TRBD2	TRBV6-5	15	CASSYGGSSYNEQFF
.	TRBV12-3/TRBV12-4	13	CASSSQTLSPLHF
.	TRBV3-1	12	CASSLPGMSYTF
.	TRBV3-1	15	CASSKGGTNTGELFF
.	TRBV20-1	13	CSATPDRFAEAFF
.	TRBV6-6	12	CASKGGRNEQFF
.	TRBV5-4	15	CASSPGILAYNEQFF
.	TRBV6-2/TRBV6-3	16	CASSQGRLRSYNEQFF